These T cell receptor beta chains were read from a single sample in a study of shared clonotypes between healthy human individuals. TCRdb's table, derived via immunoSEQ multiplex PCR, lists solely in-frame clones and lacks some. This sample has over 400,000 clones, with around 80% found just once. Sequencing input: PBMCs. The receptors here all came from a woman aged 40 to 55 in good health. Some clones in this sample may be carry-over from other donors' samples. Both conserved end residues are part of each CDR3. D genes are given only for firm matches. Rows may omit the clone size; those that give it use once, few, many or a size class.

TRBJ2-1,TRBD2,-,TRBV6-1,TGTGCCAGCAGTGAACCCCCCGGGACTAGCGGAGGTGAGCAGTTCTTC,CASSEPPGTSGGEQFF
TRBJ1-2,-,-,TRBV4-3,TGCGCCAGCAGCCAAGACGGGAGGACGGGCTATGGCTACACCTTC,CASSQDGRTGYGYTF
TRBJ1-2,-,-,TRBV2,TGTGCCAGCACTAAGGAGGGGGGGGATGGCTACACCTTC,CASTKEGGDGYTF
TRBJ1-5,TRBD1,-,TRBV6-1,TGTGCCACCGACAGGGACGTGGATCAGCCCCAGCATTTT,CATDRDVDQPQHF
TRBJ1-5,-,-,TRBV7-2,TGTGCCAGCAGCTTAGGAGCCAATCAGCCCCAGCATTTT,CASSLGANQPQHF
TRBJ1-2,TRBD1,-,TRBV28,TGTGCCAGTTGCCGGGACAGGGCCTATGGCTACACCTTC,CASCRDRAYGYTF
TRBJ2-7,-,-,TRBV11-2,TGTGCCAGCAGCTTATTACGGCACGAGCAGTACTTC,CASSLLRHEQYF
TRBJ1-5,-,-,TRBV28,TGTGCCAGCAGTTTAGGGCTGCGAAACAAGCCCCAGCATTTT,CASSLGLRNKPQHF
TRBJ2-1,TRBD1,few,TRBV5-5,TGTGCCAGCAGCTTTGGCAGGGGGAACAATGAGCAGTTCTTC,CASSFGRGNNEQFF
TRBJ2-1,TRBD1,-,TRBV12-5,TGTGCTAGTGGTTTGTCAGGGACAGGGGGCAAAAACTACGATGAGCAGTTCTTC,CASGLSGTGGKNYDEQFF
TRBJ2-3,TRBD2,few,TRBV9,TGTGCCAGCAGCGTAGGAGCGGGGGGCACAGATACGCAGTATTTT,CASSVGAGGTDTQYF
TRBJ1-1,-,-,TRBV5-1,TGCGCCAGCAGCCGGGACGGGCAGAACACTGAAGCTTTCTTT,CASSRDGQNTEAFF
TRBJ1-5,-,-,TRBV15,TGTGCCACCAGCAGAGATGTTGCTCAGCCCCAGCATTTT,CATSRDVAQPQHF
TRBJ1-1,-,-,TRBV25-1,TGTGCCAGCAGTGATCGGCCAGGGACGGGGGTAGGGGTAGCTTTCTTT,CASSDRPGTGVGVAFF
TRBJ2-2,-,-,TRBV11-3,TGTGCCAGCAGCGCGAGTCCCGCGAACACCGGGGAGCTGTTTTTT,CASSASPANTGELFF
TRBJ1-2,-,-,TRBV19,TGTGCCAGTCGGGTCTTTCAGGACAGCTATGGCTACACCTTC,CASRVFQDSYGYTF
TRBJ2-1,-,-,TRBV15,TGTGCCACCAGCAGAGTTCGAGGGGAGGTGGGTGAGCAGTTCTTC,CATSRVRGEVGEQFF
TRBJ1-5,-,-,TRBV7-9,TGTGCCAGCAGCTTATATGGGGGCCCAATCAATCAGCCCCAGCATTTT,CASSLYGGPINQPQHF
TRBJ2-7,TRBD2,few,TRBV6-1,TGTGCCAGCACCGGGGAGGGGAACGAGCAGTACTTC,CASTGEGNEQYF
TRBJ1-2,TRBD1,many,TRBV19,TGTGCCAGTAGGCCTGTGCGGGACAGAGACAACTATGGCTACACCTTC,CASRPVRDRDNYGYTF
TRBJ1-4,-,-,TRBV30,TGTGCCTGGAGGCCATGGGGAAGTCGAGAAAAACTGTTTTTT,CAWRPWGSREKLFF
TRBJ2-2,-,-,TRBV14,TGTGCCAGCAGCCAAGTAACCACCGGGGAGCTGTTTTTT,CASSQVTTGELFF
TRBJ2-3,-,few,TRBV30,TGTGCCTGGAATCGGCTGCGCACAGATACGCAGTATTTT,CAWNRLRTDTQYF
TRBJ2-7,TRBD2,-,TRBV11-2,TGTGCCAGCAGCTTAGTTTTAGCGGGAGCTCGCGAGCAGTACTTC,CASSLVLAGAREQYF
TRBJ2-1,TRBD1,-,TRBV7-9,TGTGCCAGCAGCTTATCGGCAGGGGGCATATTTGATGAGCAGTTCTTC,CASSLSAGGIFDEQFF
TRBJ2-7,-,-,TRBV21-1,TGTGCCAGCAGCCCCCGACTAGCGGGTGGTGAGCAGTACTTC,CASSPRLAGGEQYF
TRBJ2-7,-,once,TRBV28,TGTGCCAGCAGTTTGGGCTCGCGCCCGGGGGAGCAGTACTTC,CASSLGSRPGEQYF
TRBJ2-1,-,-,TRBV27,TGTGCCAGCAGTTTTAGAGCGGATCTGGTCTGGAATGAGCAGTTCTTC,CASSFRADLVWNEQFF
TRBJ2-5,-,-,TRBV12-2,TGCGCAAGTCGCCCCCGACCGTTCCGTGGATACTTC,CASRPRPFRGYF
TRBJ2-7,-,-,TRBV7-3,TGTGCCAGCAGCTTAGCCTCAGGGGACTACGAGCAGTACTTC,CASSLASGDYEQYF
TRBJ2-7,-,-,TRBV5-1,TGCGCCAGCAGCTTGGGGGGACAAGGATTCCGAAACGAGCAGTACTTC,CASSLGGQGFRNEQYF
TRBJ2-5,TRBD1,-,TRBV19,TGTGCCAGTAGTATAGCGGGACAGGTCCAAGAGACCCAGTACTTC,CASSIAGQVQETQYF
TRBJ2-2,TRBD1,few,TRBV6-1,TGTGCCAGCAGTGAATTCCCAGGGGGCTACACCGGGGAGCTGTTTTTT,CASSEFPGGYTGELFF
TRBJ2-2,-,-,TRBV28,TGTGCCAGCAGTTTGCCTCCCCCTTTAGGACGGCTGTTTTTT,CASSLPPPLGRLFF
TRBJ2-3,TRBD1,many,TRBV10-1,TGCGCCAGCAGTGTTGGGACAGGGGACACAGATACGCAGTATTTT,CASSVGTGDTDTQYF
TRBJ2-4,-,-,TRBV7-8,TGTGCCAGCAGCTTAGCAGGAGGGGGAGGGCCCAACATTCAGTACTTC,CASSLAGGGGPNIQYF
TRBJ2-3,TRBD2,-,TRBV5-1,TGCGCCAGCAGCCCGGGACTAGCCACAGATACGCAGTATTTT,CASSPGLATDTQYF
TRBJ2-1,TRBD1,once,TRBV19,TGTGCCAGCGCCCGACAGGGTGACAATGAGCAGTTCTTC,CASARQGDNEQFF
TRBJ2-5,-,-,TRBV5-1,TGCGCCAGCCACGACGCTAGCGCCCAAGAGACCCAGTACTTC,CASHDASAQETQYF
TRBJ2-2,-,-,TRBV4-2,TGTGCCAGCAGCCAAGAGGTAACAGCCACCGGGGAGCTGTTTTTT,CASSQEVTATGELFF
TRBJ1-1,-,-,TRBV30,TGTGCCTGGAGTCGGGGGGTGAACACTGAAGCTTTCTTT,CAWSRGVNTEAFF
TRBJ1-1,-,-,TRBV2,TGTGCCAGCAGTGAATGGGGGGCGGGGCGCGACACTGAAGCTTTCTTT,CASSEWGAGRDTEAFF
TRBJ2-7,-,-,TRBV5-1,TGCGCCAGCAGCTTGGACGCGCCCACCAGGGGATACGAGCAGTACTTC,CASSLDAPTRGYEQYF
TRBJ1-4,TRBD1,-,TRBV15,TGTGCCACCAGCACCGACAGGGGGCGCGAAAAACTGTTTTTT,CATSTDRGREKLFF
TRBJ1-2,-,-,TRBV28,TGTGCCAGCAGTACTAACTCAGTACCTAACTATGGCTACACCTTC,CASSTNSVPNYGYTF
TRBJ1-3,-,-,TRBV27,TGTGCCAGCGGCCTATGGGGAAACACCATATATTTT,CASGLWGNTIYF
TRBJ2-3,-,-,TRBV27,TGTGCCAGCAGTTTACTAAAACCGGGACTTGACACAGATACGCAGTATTTT,CASSLLKPGLDTDTQYF
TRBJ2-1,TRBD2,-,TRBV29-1,TGCAGCGTTGTGGGGGGGTCGTTGTACAATGAGCAGTTCTTC,CSVVGGSLYNEQFF
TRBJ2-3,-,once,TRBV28,TGTGCCAGCACTCTTGGGGGAGCCGGCACAGATACGCAGTATTTT,CASTLGGAGTDTQYF
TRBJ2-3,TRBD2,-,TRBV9,TGTGCCAGCAGCGTAGGAGCGGCTACTAGCGGGAGTTCCCTTACAGATACGCAGTATTTT,CASSVGAATSGSSLTDTQYF
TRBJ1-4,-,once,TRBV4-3,TGCGCCAGCAGCCTGGAACCCCCAGCTGCAACTAATGAAAAACTGTTTTTT,CASSLEPPAATNEKLFF
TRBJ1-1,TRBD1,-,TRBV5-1,TGCGCCAGCAGCCACAAGACAGGGGGAGGCACTGAAGCTTTCTTT,CASSHKTGGGTEAFF
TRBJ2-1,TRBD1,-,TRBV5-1,TGCGCCAGCAGCTTGGGGTCAGGGGGAAACTACAATGAGCAGTTCTTC,CASSLGSGGNYNEQFF